These 17 T cell receptor beta chains were sequenced from one sample in a study of low-dose radiotherapy and immunotherapy resistance in tumors. Primers used for first-strand cDNA, a TRAV- and TRBV-specific set, covered both alpha and beta chains. The authors amplified TCRs for roughly 20 PCR cycles with a constant-region primer and a V-primer adapter. TCRdb re-called the reads with MiXCR, one entry per CDR3 protein. The sample lists around 80,000 distinct CDR3 sequences, less than 20% seen once, with less than 1.5% in the top ten. Time point meaning: after trial treatment. The treatment here: LDRT plus nivolumab, ipilimumab, low-dose cyclophosphamide and aspirin (RACIN trial). Sequences were derived from PBMCs, sampled after low-dose radiotherapy plus immunotherapy. These receptors were collected from a male donor with prostate cancer.

Ten or more counts support this clonotype. The rearrangement links TRBV12-3 or TRBV12-4 to TRBJ1-3, with D perhaps TRBD1 (6 bases). The CDR3 is 13 residues long. With 5 bases removed from V and 12 bases from J, the gap between germline ends came to 17 bases. CDR3 sequence: CASSHAGGRGIYF. The CDR3 bases are TGTGCCAGCAGTCACGCGGGGGGCAGAGGCATATATTTT.

This clonotype was recorded many times. The rearrangement links TRBV25-1 to TRBJ2-2; 7 bases are shared with TRBD1. Germline loops: CDR1 MGHDK, CDR2 SYGVNS. This CDR3 spans 16 amino acids. Germline trimming cut 6 bases from V and 6 bases from J; bases unmatched to any gene: 13. The DNA of the CDR3 is TGTGCCAGCAGGCCCCCACGACAGGGAGAGGCCGGGGAGCTGTTTTTT. Residues: CASRPPRQGEAGELFF. Variable domain in full (rest from reference TRBV25-1 and TRBJ2-2): EADIYQTPRYLVIGTGKKITLECSQTMGHDKMYWYQQDPGMELHLIHYSYGVNSTEKGDLSSESTVSRIRTEHFPLTLESARPSHTSQYLCASRPPRQGEAGELFFGEGSRLTVL.

This clonotype was found many times. This chain connects TRBV20-1 to TRBJ2-7, with 9 bases fitting TRBD1. Germline V gene sequence: CDR1 DFQATT, CDR2 SNEGSKA (reference sequence). There are 15 residues in the CDR3. The junction had 11 bases not matched to a gene; V was cut back by 4 bases and J by 4 bases. CDR3 loop: CSAKRAGDRDYEQYF. CDR3 coding DNA: TGCAGTGCTAAGAGAGCCGGGGACAGGGATTACGAGCAGTACTTC.

Concerning this clonotype: This likely came from a read error, as a far larger clone is one base away. The CDR3 sequence is CAWSRLAGDYEQFF. CDR3 nucleotide sequence: TGTGCCTGGAGTCGCCTAGCGGGCGACTACGAGCAGTTCTTC. The V call is TRBV30, the J call TRBJ2-1; 8 bases line up with TRBD2. Germline CDR1 and CDR2: GTSNPN and SVGIG (reference sequence). Trimming at V came to 2 bases and at J to 10 bases, leaving 10 bases not matched to a gene. The CDR3 has 14 residues.

This clonotype has a count of ten or more. The chain joins TRBV19 to TRBJ2-7; 10 bases match TRBD2. The germline V gene has CDR1 LNHDA and CDR2 SQIVND (reference sequence). After removal of 5 bases from V and 6 bases from J, the junction contained 16 bases not matched to a gene. The CDR3 is 17 amino acids. The CDR3 DNA is TGTGCCAGTAGTCCCTCGAGCGGGGCTAGCGGGAGTCGCGAGCAGTACTTC. It specifies CASSPSSGASGSREQYF.

In its sample, this clonotype was seen many times. This sequence joins TRBV20-1 and TRBJ2-3, with 13 bases aligning to TRBD2. After removal of 3 bases from V and 1 base from J, the junction contained 10 bases not matched to a gene. The CDR3 spans 18 residues. In germline, CDR1 is DFQATT, CDR2 SNEGSKA (reference sequence). The CDR3 is CSARTSTSGRLGTDTQYF. The CDR3 DNA reads TGCAGTGCTAGGACGTCGACTAGCGGGAGGTTGGGCACAGATACGCAGTATTTT.

Only a few counts were recorded for this clonotype. The rearrangement uses TRBV7-2 and TRBJ2-7, with a weak D call TRBD2 (5 bases). Germline lookup yields CDR1 SGHTA and CDR2 FQGNSA. The V end was cut by 4 bases, the J end by 2 bases, with 15 bases between. The CDR3 runs to 15 residues. The CDR3 coding sequence is TGTGCCAGCAGCTCCTCCGGGGTGAGCACCTACGAGCAGTACTTC. The encoded protein is CASSSSGVSTYEQYF.

This clonotype was seen repeatedly, ten times or more. The V call is TRBV7-2, the J call TRBJ2-5, with D uncertain. The germline gives CDR1 SGHTA, CDR2 FQGNSA. Trimming took off 1 base at V and 7 bases at J, with 7 bases between the two ends. The CDR3 consists of 12 residues. The CDR3 DNA is TGTGCCAGCAGCTTAGATATCGGGACCCAGTACTTC. Translated: CASSLDIGTQYF.

There are many counts of this clonotype. The rearrangement joins TRBV2 to TRBJ2-2; D is perhaps TRBD1 or TRBD2 (5 bases each). CDR3 length: 16 residues. V lost 3 bases, J lost 6 bases, and 17 bases lay in between. CDR1 SNHLY and CDR2 FYNNEI come from the germline V gene. The CDR3 sequence is CASSEGLFRGPGELFF. In DNA form, the CDR3 reads TGTGCCAGCAGTGAGGGCCTCTTTAGGGGACCCGGGGAGCTGTTTTTT.

This clonotype was counted ten times or more. The gene calls are TRBV12-3 or TRBV12-4 and TRBJ1-6; D may be TRBD1 (6 bases). This CDR3 comprises 15 residues. V lost 3 bases and J lost 7, with 13 bases in between. The chain's CDR3 is CASSFARGMNSPLHF. The CDR3 region has the DNA TGTGCCAGCAGTTTTGCCAGGGGCATGAATTCACCCCTCCACTTT.

This clonotype was counted many times. The chain joins TRBV6-5 to TRBJ1-4; 7 bases match TRBD1. This CDR3 has 15 residues. V lost 6 bases to trimming and J lost 3 bases; unmatched junction nucleotides: 7. Germline V CDR1 and CDR2: MNHEY, SVGAGI. CDR3 residues: CASRRGPSSNEKLFF. The CDR3 nucleotides are TGTGCCAGCAGGAGGGGGCCCTCTTCTAATGAAAAACTGTTTTTT.

Notes on this clonotype: A far larger clone is one base from this, pointing to a likely read error. The rearrangement links TRBV15 to TRBJ2-1; D not resolved. V was clipped by 1 base and J by 10 bases, with 11 bases between them. This CDR3 comprises 13 residues. The germline CDR1 and CDR2 sequences are LNHNV and YYDKDF (reference sequence). The CDR3 region has the DNA TGTGCCACCAGCAGAGGGTTACCTGACGAGCAGTTCTTC. This encodes CATSRGLPDEQFF.

The chain employs TRBV20-1 and TRBJ2-1; 9 nucleotides line up with TRBD2. The CDR3 runs to 15 residues. The germline V gene has CDR1 DFQATT and CDR2 SNEGSKA (reference sequence). J was trimmed by 7 bases and V by 5 bases; bases with no gene match: 12. CDR3 sequence: CSAPRRAGGRNEQFF. Written as DNA, the CDR3 is TGCAGTGCTCCCCGGAGAGCGGGAGGAAGAAATGAGCAGTTCTTC.

This clonotype came up many times. The J gene is TRBJ1-4, the V gene TRBV20-1; D gene unclear. The germline CDR1 and CDR2 sequences are DFQATT and SNEGSKA (reference sequence). The CDR3 contains 14 residues. The V end lost 5 bases, the J end lost 3 bases, and 13 bases lay between the germline ends. DNA for the CDR3: TGCAGTGCTCCTTCGGGTGCGGCTAATGAAAAACTGTTTTTT. Amino acids: CSAPSGAANEKLFF.

This clonotype was detected many times. This chain joins TRBV29-1 and TRBJ2-7; 14 nucleotides match TRBD2. J lost 6 bases, V lost 4 bases, and 5 bases had no gene match. Germline V gene lookup returns CDR1 SQVTM and CDR2 ANQGSEA. CDR3 size: 14 residues. The CDR3, as DNA: TGCAGCGTTGCACCGGGACTAGCGGGAGCCGAGCAGTACTTC. Translating it yields CSVAPGLAGAEQYF.

This clonotype was recorded at least ten times. This chain joins TRBV20-1 and TRBJ2-1, with no clear D. Germline CDR1 DFQATT, CDR2 SNEGSKA (reference sequence). V was cut by 0 bases and J by 7 bases, with 7 bases left in between. The CDR3 covers 12 residues. DNA for the CDR3: TGCAGTGCTAGAGATAGGCTAAATGAGCAGTTCTTC. This codes for CSARDRLNEQFF.

As to this clonotype: This clone may be a read error of a much larger clone one base away. The V and J genes are TRBV29-1 and TRBJ1-2, with a weak D call TRBD1 (6 bases). Germline lookup yields CDR1 SQVTM and CDR2 ANQGSEA. V was trimmed by 7 bases and J by 9 bases, leaving 12 bases between them. CDR3 length equals 10 residues. CDR3 bases: TGCAGCGCCAAGGACAGTAGCTACACCTTC. The encoded protein is CSAKDSSYTF.